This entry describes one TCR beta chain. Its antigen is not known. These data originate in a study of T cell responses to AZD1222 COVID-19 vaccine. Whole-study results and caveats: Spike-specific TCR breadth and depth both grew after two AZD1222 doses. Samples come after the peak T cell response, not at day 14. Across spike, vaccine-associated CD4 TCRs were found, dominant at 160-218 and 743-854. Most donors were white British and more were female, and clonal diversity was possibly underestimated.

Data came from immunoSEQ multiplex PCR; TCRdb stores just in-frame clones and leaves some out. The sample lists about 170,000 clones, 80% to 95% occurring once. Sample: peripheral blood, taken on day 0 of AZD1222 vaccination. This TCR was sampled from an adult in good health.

The CDR3 sequence is CASSLISLAGVTGELFF. CDR3 sequence (DNA): TGTGCCAGCAGCTTGATATCGCTAGCGGGGGTCACCGGGGAGCTGTTTTTT. The chain is built from TRBV5-4 and TRBJ2-2, with TRBD2 matching over 10 bases. Looked up from germline, CDR1 is SGHNT and CDR2 is YYREEE (reference sequence). This CDR3 is 17 amino acids long. V dropped 1 base and J dropped 4; count of bases not matched to a gene: 7.